Following are 10 T cell receptor beta chains from one sample sequenced in a study of shared clonotypes between healthy human individuals. Sequencing used immunoSEQ multiplex PCR; TCRdb keeps in-frame clones, though not all of them. In the table there are around 1.5 million clones, nearly 99% of which are singletons. The sample was naive CD4+ T cells sorted from blood. The subset denotes: CD45RA+ positively selected. These receptors all come from a man between 25 and 39 years old in good health.

The chain employs TRBV29-1 and TRBJ2-3; the D gene is possibly TRBD2 (5 bases). The V and J ends lost 4 bases and 3 bases respectively, with 14 bases between them. Germline V CDR1 and CDR2: SQVTM, ANQGSEA. There are 14 residues in the CDR3. The CDR3 sequence: CSVARGRETDTQYF. The CDR3 DNA follows: TGCAGCGTTGCTCGCGGACGGGAAACAGATACGCAGTATTTT.

This clone has just one count. A far larger clone is only one base removed, so a read error is likely. Other DNA sequences within the sample encode an identical CDR3. The rearrangement joins TRBV28 to TRBJ2-7; no clear D. V dropped 3 bases and J dropped 1 base, with 4 bases sitting between them. The CDR3 covers 12 residues. The V gene's germline CDR1 is MDHEN and CDR2 SYDVKM. CDR3 sequence: CASSFVSYEQYF. The CDR3 DNA sequence: TGTGCCAGCAGTTTCGTTTCCTACGAGCAGTACTTC.

The rearrangement joins TRBV15 to TRBJ2-1, with D hard to call. There are 14 residues in the CDR3. The germline V gene encodes CDR1 LNHNV and CDR2 YYDKDF (reference sequence). The V and J ends lost 0 bases and 7 bases respectively, with 10 bases between them. CDR3 in amino acids: CATSREPRRNEQFF. DNA for the CDR3: TGTGCCACCAGCAGAGAGCCCCGTCGTAATGAGCAGTTCTTC.

This clone has just one count. The rearrangement joins TRBV5-4 to TRBJ2-7, with D perhaps matching TRBD2 (5 bases). The CDR3 length is 15 residues. Trimming removed 0 bases at V and 3 bases at J, with 13 bases between. Germline V gene sequence: CDR1 SGHNT, CDR2 YYREEE (reference sequence). CDR3 region: CASSLAGVKSYEQYF. CDR3 coding DNA: TGTGCCAGCAGCTTGGCCGGGGTCAAAAGCTACGAGCAGTACTTC.

The chain employs TRBV5-1 and TRBJ2-2; a possible D gene is TRBD1 (5 bases). The CDR3 covers 14 residues. CDR1 SGHRS and CDR2 YFSETQ come from the germline V gene. V was clipped by 3 bases and J by 5 bases, with 11 bases between them. The CDR3 DNA sequence: TGCGCCAGCAGCTCCCAGGGTGGGACCGGGGAGCTGTTTTTT. This sequence encodes CASSSQGGTGELFF.

This chain joins TRBV5-1 and TRBJ1-5, with unresolved D. CDR1 and CDR2 from the germline V gene are SGHRS and YFSETQ. V was shortened by 0 bases and J by 5 bases, with 6 bases between the two germline ends. The CDR3 consists of 13 residues. CDR3 bases: TGCGCCAGCAGCTTGGACTGGGATCAGCCCCAGCATTTT. It yields the protein CASSLDWDQPQHF.

The chain recombines TRBV19 with TRBJ2-4; TRBD2 matches 9 bases. V shed 1 base and J 10 bases; nucleotides not matched to a gene: 11. The CDR3 consists of 16 residues. Per germline, CDR1 LNHDA and CDR2 SQIVND (reference sequence). CDR3 bases: TGTGCCAGTAGTATAGGTCCCCCAACTAGCGGGTCGATTCAGTACTTC. The encoded protein is CASSIGPPTSGSIQYF. Variable domain in full (rest from reference TRBV19 and TRBJ2-4): DGGITQSPKYLFRKEGQNVTLSCEQNLNHDAMYWYRQDPGQGLRLIYYSQIVNDFQKGDIAEGYSVSREKKESFPLTVTSAQKNPTAFYLCASSIGPPTSGSIQYFGAGTRLSVL.

The rearrangement links TRBV5-6 to TRBJ2-7, with D unclear. Deletions cut 1 base from V and 6 bases from J, with 5 bases between. The germline V gene encodes CDR1 SGHDT and CDR2 YYEEEE. This CDR3 has 11 residues. In DNA form, the CDR3 reads TGTGCCAGCAGCTTGTCGGGCGAGCAGTACTTC. Its translation is CASSLSGEQYF.

The V and J genes are TRBV28 and TRBJ2-3; D is possibly TRBD2 (7 bases). CDR1 and CDR2 from the germline V gene are MDHEN and SYDVKM. The CDR3 length is 12 residues. Trimming took 7 bases from V and 9 from J, leaving 14 bases between them. The CDR3 sequence: CASTSRGGTQYF. CDR3 DNA: TGTGCCAGCACTTCAAGGGGGGGGACGCAGTATTTT.

J is TRBJ2-5 and V is TRBV5-1; D gene unclear. The length of the CDR3 is 16 residues. CDR1 and CDR2 (germline): SGHRS, YFSETQ. The ends were cut back, 0 bases at V and 3 bases at J, with 15 bases in the middle. The CDR3 loop is CASSLVEVRFKETQYF. DNA of the CDR3: TGCGCCAGCAGCTTGGTCGAGGTCAGGTTCAAAGAGACCCAGTACTTC.